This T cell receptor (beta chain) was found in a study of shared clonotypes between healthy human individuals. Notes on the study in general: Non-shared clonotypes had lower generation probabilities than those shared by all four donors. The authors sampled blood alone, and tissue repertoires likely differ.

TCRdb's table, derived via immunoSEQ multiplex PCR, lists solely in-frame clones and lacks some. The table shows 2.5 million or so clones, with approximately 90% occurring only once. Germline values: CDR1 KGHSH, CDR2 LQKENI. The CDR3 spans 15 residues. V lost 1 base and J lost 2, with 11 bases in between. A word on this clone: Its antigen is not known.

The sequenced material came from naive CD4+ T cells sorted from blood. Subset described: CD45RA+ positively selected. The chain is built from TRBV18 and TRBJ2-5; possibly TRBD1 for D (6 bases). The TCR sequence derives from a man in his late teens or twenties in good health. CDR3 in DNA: TGTGCCAGCTCACCACGACAGGTGAGACAAGAGACCCAGTACTTC. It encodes CASSPRQVRQETQYF.